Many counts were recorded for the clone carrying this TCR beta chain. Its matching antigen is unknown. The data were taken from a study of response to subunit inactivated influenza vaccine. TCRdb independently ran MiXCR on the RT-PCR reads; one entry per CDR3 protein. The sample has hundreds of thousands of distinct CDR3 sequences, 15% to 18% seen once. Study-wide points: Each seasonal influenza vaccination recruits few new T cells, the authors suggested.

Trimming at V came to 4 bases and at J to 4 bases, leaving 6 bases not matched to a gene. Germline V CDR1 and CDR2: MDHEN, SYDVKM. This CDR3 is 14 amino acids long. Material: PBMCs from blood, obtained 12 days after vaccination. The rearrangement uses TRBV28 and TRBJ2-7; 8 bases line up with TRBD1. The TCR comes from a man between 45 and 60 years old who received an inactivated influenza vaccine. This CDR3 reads CASSSGQGPYEQYF. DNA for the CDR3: TGTGCCAGCAGTTCAGGACAGGGCCCGTACGAGCAGTACTTC.